In its sample, the clone carrying this T cell receptor (beta chain) was seen a few times. This sample is part of a study of early T cells in non-severe SARS-CoV-2 infection. Whole-study context: It was bulk RNA from unsorted whole blood that was sequenced, and the chains were unpaired.

Between the trimmed V and J ends, which lost 1 base and 6 bases, there was a span of 5 bases. The CDR3 is 12 residues long. CDR1 SGHTA and CDR2 FQGNSA come from the germline V gene. TCRdb redid the calling of the 5' RACE reads with MiXCR, one entry per CDR3 protein. The data hold 70,000 to 95,000 distinct CDR3 sequences, with under 15% observed a single time. The chain couples TRBV7-2 to TRBJ2-3, with D unclear. The sample comprised whole blood. This receptor was identified in an adult who was a healthcare worker with PCR-confirmed SARS-CoV-2 infection or an uninfected control (not recorded which). CDR3 residues: CASSLVRDTQYF. The CDR3 nucleotides read TGTGCCAGCAGCTTAGTCCGGGATACGCAGTATTTT. Full variable domain (remainder filled in from reference TRBV7-2 and TRBJ2-3): GAGVSQSPSNKVTEKGKDVELRCDPISGHTALYWYRQSLGQGLEFLIYFQGNSAPDKSGLPSDRFSAERTGGSVSTLTIQRTQQEDSAVYLCASSLVRDTQYFGPGTRLTVL.